A single sample is the source of the 26 T cell receptor beta chains below, sequenced in a study of T cells in Graves' hyperthyroidism and ophthalmopathy. There were TCR beta CDR3 regions amplified from RNA transcripts. First-round RT-PCR with HTBI primers amplified the TCR CDR3 region. Using its own MiXCR run on the multiplex PCR reads, TCRdb lists one record per CDR3 protein. The data show approximately 400,000 distinct CDR3 sequences, around 20% seen once. Material for sequencing was blood. Receptors originate from a man aged 18 to 30 with Graves' ophthalmopathy.

The chain employs TRBV5-6 and TRBJ2-1; D is perhaps TRBD1 (5 bases). CDR1 SGHDT and CDR2 YYEEEE come from the germline V gene. Trimming removed 0 bases from V and 9 bases from J, with 10 bases in between. CDR3 size: 13 residues. CDR3 in DNA: TGTGCCAGCAGCTTGGTCAGGGTGACTGAGCAGTTCTTC. Translating it yields CASSLVRVTEQFF.

This clonotype was seen only once. V usage is TRBV11-2 and J usage is TRBJ1-1; tentatively, D is TRBD1 (6 bases). The CDR3 loop spans 15 amino acids. From germline, CDR1 is SGHAT and CDR2 FQNNGV. Trimming removed 9 bases at V and 3 bases at J, with 20 bases between. As DNA, the CDR3 is TGTGCCAGTAGCCCGACAGGATTTTTGTACACTGAAGCTTTCTTT. Translating gives CASSPTGFLYTEAFF.

This clonotype showed up many times. The chain links TRBV5-1 to TRBJ1-2; no reliable D call. The CDR3 contains 17 residues. From germline, CDR1 is SGHRS and CDR2 YFSETQ. V dropped 3 bases and J dropped 0 bases, with 18 bases sitting between them. Here the CDR3 DNA reads TGCGCCAGCAGCTCGGCGGAACGTGGCCTCCCTAACTATGGCTACACCTTC. This codes for CASSSAERGLPNYGYTF.

This clonotype showed up just a few times. This chain links TRBV5-1 with TRBJ2-7; perhaps D is TRBD1 or TRBD2 (6 bases each). Germline values: CDR1 SGHRS, CDR2 YFSETQ. The ends were cut back, 3 bases at V and 3 bases at J, with 19 bases in the middle. The CDR3 runs 16 residues. The CDR3 here is CASSSSTGAVGYEQYF. The CDR3, as DNA: TGCGCCAGCAGCTCCTCTACGGGGGCGGTCGGCTACGAGCAGTACTTC.

V and J are TRBV4-2 and TRBJ1-5; D is ambiguous. The V gene lost 1 base and the J gene lost 4 bases, with 8 bases spanning the gap. The CDR3 covers 14 residues. Germline CDR1 and CDR2: LGHNA and YNFKEQ. CDR3 coding DNA: TGTGCCAGCAGCCAAGTCGGGGAAAATCAGCCCCAGCATTTT. Encoded protein: CASSQVGENQPQHF.

A word on this clonotype: The junction departs from germline at one end; a sequencing error may be responsible. This chain connects TRBV5-1 to TRBJ2-5; perhaps TRBD1 as D (5 bases). The CDR3 is made up of 14 amino acids. Germline CDR1 is SGHRS and CDR2 is YFSETQ. The CDR3 protein is CASSLATGEEAQYF. The CDR3 DNA reads TGCGCCAGCAGCTTGGCCACAGGAGAAGAGGCCCAGTACTTC.

The CDR3 DNA is TGCGCCAGCAGCCGAATCGGAACCCTCACAGATACGCAGTATTTT. Amino acid sequence: CASSRIGTLTDTQYF. The V gene is TRBV4-1, the J gene TRBJ2-3; D ambiguous. Trimming shortened V by 4 bases and J by 2 bases, and 13 bases separated the two germline ends. Germline CDR1 and CDR2: MGHRA and YSYEKL. This CDR3 region has 15 residues.

This clonotype came up many times. The rearrangement links TRBV12-5 to TRBJ2-5, with D tentatively TRBD2 (7 bases). Germline V CDR1 and CDR2: LGHNT, FRNRAP. The CDR3 runs to 16 residues. The ends were cut back, 5 bases at V and 7 bases at J, with 23 bases in the middle. CDR3 coding DNA: TGTGCTAGTGGTACTTATGGGGGGGGCCCAACGGGGACCCAGTACTTC. Translating it yields CASGTYGGGPTGTQYF.

This clonotype was seen repeatedly, ten times or more. This rearrangement joins TRBV11-2 to TRBJ1-1; D is ambiguous. Germline values: CDR1 SGHAT, CDR2 FQNNGV. CDR3 length equals 11 residues. Deletions cut 5 bases from V and 3 bases from J, with 4 bases between. The CDR3 bases are TGTGCCAGCAGCCCTGACACTGAAGCTTTCTTT. It is translated as CASSPDTEAFF. The entire variable domain, with the rest obtained from reference TRBV11-2 and TRBJ1-1, is as follows: EAGVAQSPRYKIIEKRQSVAFWCNPISGHATLYWYQQILGQGPKLLIQFQNNGVVDDSQLPKDRFSAERLKGVDSTLKIQPAKLEDSAVYLCASSPDTEAFFGQGTRLTVV.

For this clonotype: This may come from a read error, since a much larger clone is one base off. The chain carries TRBV6-2 or TRBV6-3 and TRBJ1-1; D perhaps matches TRBD1 (6 bases). The CDR3 is 16 residues long. The germline gives CDR1 MNHEY, CDR2 SVGEGT. V lost 0 bases, J lost 2 bases, and 13 bases lay in between. The CDR3 sequence: CASSYSRQEINTEAFF. In DNA form, the CDR3 reads TGTGCCAGCAGTTACTCTAGACAGGAGATCAACACTGAAGCTTTCTTT.

This clonotype was counted many times. The CDR3 loop is CATSDLRTPTNTGELFF. The CDR3 region has the DNA TGTGCCACCAGTGACCTTCGGACACCGACGAACACCGGGGAGCTGTTTTTT. The J gene is TRBJ2-2, the V gene TRBV24-1; a weak D match, TRBD1 (5 bases). This CDR3 has 17 residues. CDR1 KGHDR and CDR2 SFDVKD come from the germline V gene. Between the trimmed V and J ends, which lost 4 bases and 0 bases, there was a span of 14 bases.

This clonotype was picked up many times. J is TRBJ2-7 and V is TRBV20-1; D unresolved. With 6 bases removed from V and 7 bases from J, the gap between germline ends came to 10 bases. This CDR3 comprises 10 residues. Germline CDR1 is DFQATT and CDR2 is SNEGSKA (reference sequence). The CDR3 coding sequence is TGCAGTGCCGTGACCGGGGAGCAGTACTTC. Protein: CSAVTGEQYF.

V and J are TRBV18 and TRBJ1-5; D is unresolved. The CDR3 loop spans 14 amino acids. V lost 3 bases and J 9 bases, leaving 15 bases between the germline ends. Germline V gene lookup returns CDR1 KGHSH and CDR2 LQKENI. Here the CDR3 reads CASSPGGDKRPQHF. The CDR3 bases are TGTGCCAGCTCACCGGGAGGTGACAAAAGGCCCCAGCATTTT.

The chain is built from TRBV9 and TRBJ1-5; D gene unclear. The CDR3 consists of 13 residues. The germline V gene encodes CDR1 SGDLS and CDR2 YYNGEE. Trimming took 4 bases from V and 9 from J, leaving 14 bases between them. The CDR3 nucleotides read TGTGCCAGCAGCTACGGGTCTGCATGGCCCCAGCATTTT. Translation gives CASSYGSAWPQHF.

This clonotype was detected only a few times. V and J are TRBV19 and TRBJ1-1; the match to TRBD1 covers 8 bases. V lost 6 bases and J lost 4; bases outside the gene matches: 10. Germline CDR1 reads LNHDA; CDR2 reads SQIVND (reference sequence). This CDR3 is 15 amino acids long. CDR3: CASSDFGQGSTEAFF. In DNA, the CDR3 is TGTGCCAGTAGCGACTTCGGACAGGGAAGCACTGAAGCTTTCTTT.

This clonotype showed up just a few times. The rearrangement links TRBV7-8 to TRBJ2-5; D uncertain. The V and J ends lost 5 bases and 2 bases respectively, with 15 bases between them. The CDR3 is 15 residues long. Germline CDR1 reads SGHVS; CDR2 reads FQNEAQ. CDR3 sequence: CASSPKWEGQETQYF. CDR3 DNA sequence: TGTGCCAGCAGCCCGAAATGGGAAGGGCAAGAGACCCAGTACTTC.

This clonotype was recorded a few times. The J gene is TRBJ2-7, the V gene TRBV5-6; D gene uncertain. This CDR3 spans 13 amino acids. V lost 2 bases and J lost 4, with 10 bases in between. Germline CDR1 SGHDT, CDR2 YYEEEE. CDR3 sequence reads: CASSFETTYEQYF. The CDR3 DNA follows: TGTGCCAGCAGCTTCGAGACAACTTACGAGCAGTACTTC.

The table lists this clonotype with many counts. The rearrangement joins TRBV3-1 to TRBJ2-2; D not resolved. The V end was cut by 4 bases, the J end by 3 bases, with 9 bases between. Germline V lookup: CDR1 LGHDT, CDR2 YNNKEL (reference sequence). The CDR3 sequence is 14 residues long. As DNA, the CDR3 is TGTGCCAGCAGCCGGACGCATTACACCGGGGAGCTGTTTTTT. Translated: CASSRTHYTGELFF.

Many counts were recorded for this clonotype. The V gene is TRBV3-1, the J gene TRBJ1-5; TRBD1 matches 12 bases. With V trimmed by 4 bases and J by 2 bases, 6 bases remained unmatched. The germline V gene has CDR1 LGHDT and CDR2 YNNKEL (reference sequence). This CDR3 comprises 17 residues. The CDR3 is CASSLGTGGEGNQPQHF. DNA for the CDR3: TGTGCCAGCAGCCTGGGGACAGGGGGCGAAGGCAATCAGCCCCAGCATTTT.

This clonotype was seen ten or more times. J is TRBJ1-1 and V is TRBV6-1, with unresolved D. Germline V gene data show CDR1 as MNHNS and CDR2 as SASEGT. V lost 0 bases, J lost 4 bases, and 15 bases lay in between. CDR3 size: 16 residues. The CDR3 nucleotides are TGTGCCAGCAGTGAAGCGGGCAGGTCCCTAGGCACTGAAGCTTTCTTT. Translating it yields CASSEAGRSLGTEAFF.

This clonotype was counted at least ten times. CDR3 loop: CASSATGTVGAQYF. CDR3 bases: TGTGCCAGCAGTGCGACAGGCACTGTGGGGGCCCAGTACTTC. This chain connects TRBV2 to TRBJ2-5; TRBD1 is a possible D gene (6 bases). Germline V gene lookup returns CDR1 SNHLY and CDR2 FYNNEI. The V end lost 4 bases, the J end lost 9 bases, and 18 bases lay between the germline ends. The CDR3 is 14 amino acids. Full variable domain (rest looked up from reference TRBV2 and TRBJ2-5): EPEVTQTPSHQVTQMGQEVILRCVPISNHLYFYWYRQILGQKVEFLVSFYNNEISEKSEIFDDQFSVERPDGSNFTLKIRSTKLEDSAMYFCASSATGTVGAQYFGPGTRLLVL.

This clonotype was seen ten or more times. The gene calls are TRBV5-1 and TRBJ2-7; D is unclear. Germline V CDR1 and CDR2: SGHRS, YFSETQ. The CDR3 runs 13 residues. The germline V and J ends were trimmed by 5 bases and 3 bases, with 12 bases remaining between them. As DNA, the CDR3 is TGCGCCAGCAGTGATGGCAGCTTCTACGAGCAGTACTTC. Translating gives CASSDGSFYEQYF.

This clonotype occurred many times. The J gene is TRBJ1-2, the V gene TRBV28, with 10 bases fitting TRBD1. Trimming cost V 8 bases and J 8 bases; bases outside gene matches: 11. This CDR3 has 14 amino acids. CDR1 is MDHEN and CDR2 is SYDVKM in the germline V gene. The CDR3 coding sequence is TGTGCCAGCGTACCGGGACAGGGGCCGCGGGGCTACACCTTC. Encoded protein: CASVPGQGPRGYTF.

Note on this clonotype: The junction does not match germline at one end; this may be a read error. The V call is TRBV9, the J call TRBJ1-4; D possibly corresponds to TRBD1 (5 bases). Per germline, CDR1 SGDLS and CDR2 YYNGEE. The CDR3 contains 15 residues. The CDR3 bases are TGTGGCAGCAGCTTCTCCGGGGCCGATAATGAAAAACTGTTTTTT. Its translation: CGSSFSGADNEKLFF.

This clonotype was detected ten times or more. The chain is built from TRBV5-1 and TRBJ2-3; 7 bases agree with TRBD1. Germline lookup yields CDR1 SGHRS and CDR2 YFSETQ. V gave up 2 bases and J gave up 2 bases; unmatched junction bases: 5. The CDR3 has 15 amino acids. CDR3 DNA sequence: TGCGCCAGCAGCTTTTCGACAGGGTCCACAGATACGCAGTATTTT. Translated, it gives CASSFSTGSTDTQYF.

This clonotype was found many times. The CDR3 sequence: CASSSLGGSSSYEQYF. Written as DNA, the CDR3 is TGCGCCAGCAGCTCCTTAGGCGGGTCCAGCTCCTACGAGCAGTACTTC. This chain connects TRBV5-1 to TRBJ2-7; a possible D gene is TRBD2 (5 bases). The germline V gene has CDR1 SGHRS and CDR2 YFSETQ. Trimming stripped 3 bases from V and 0 bases from J, with 16 bases between. The CDR3 runs 16 residues.